Each of the 20 T cell receptor beta chains below was sequenced from the same sample in a study of tumor and adjacent non-tumor tissue in lung cancer. The template was RNA from unsorted bulk tissue. The normal lung tissue was taken more than 3 cm from the tumor edge. The library came from three nested PCR rounds adapted from ARM-PCR protocols. TCRdb called the multiplex PCR reads again in MiXCR, with one record for every CDR3 protein. This sample carries about 50,000 distinct CDR3 sequences, about 70% of them seen once, and the ten largest clones take 20% to 30%. Sequenced input: distant non-tumor lung tissue. The receptor set was obtained from a woman aged 60-75 years with non-small cell lung cancer.

The chain combines TRBV6-5 with TRBJ1-4, with 7 bases identical to TRBD1. The CDR3 is 14 residues long. Germline V gene data show CDR1 as MNHEY and CDR2 as SVGAGI. V dropped 9 bases and J dropped 10; count of bases not matched to a gene: 14. For the CDR3, the DNA is TGTGCCAGTAGGGTAGACAGGGCTGAGGGAAAACTGTTTTTT. It specifies CASRVDRAEGKLFF.

This chain uses TRBV6-5 with TRBJ2-5; possibly TRBD2 for D (5 bases). The V gene lost 11 bases and the J gene lost 3 bases, with 19 bases spanning the gap. Per the germline V gene, CDR1 is MNHEY and CDR2 is SVGAGI. CDR3 length equals 14 residues. This CDR3 reads CAVSVKGEEETQYF. CDR3 DNA: TGTGCCGTCAGTGTCAAGGGAGAGGAAGAGACCCAGTACTTC.

With respect to this clonotype: Its ends do not fully match the called genes, so a read error is possible. V gene TRBV29-1 combines with J gene TRBJ2-3; D may be TRBD1 (6 bases). CDR3 length equals 14 residues. Germline V gene lookup returns CDR1 SQVTM and CDR2 ANQGSEA. CDR3 coding DNA: TGCAGCGCTCACGGGACAAGGGAGACAGATACACAGTATTTT. It encodes CSAHGTRETDTQYF.

Turning to this clonotype: A read error may account for a junction end that differs from germline. This sequence joins TRBV6-5 and TRBJ1-2, with D unresolved. The CDR3 length is 12 residues. Germline V lookup: CDR1 MNHEY, CDR2 SVGAGI. CDR3 residues: CGSSPMGYGYTF. The CDR3 coding sequence is TGTGGCAGCAGTCCGATGGGATATGGCTACACCTTC.

About this clonotype itself: This is likely a read error, given that the CDR3 carries no conserved phenylalanine or tryptophan at its end. No DNA is shown, since the ends of the CDR3 on it are uncertain; the CDR3 is the one TCRdb lists. This rearrangement joins TRBV12-3 or TRBV12-4 to TRBJ1-1. The CDR3 length is 14 residues, termini included. The CDR3 sequence: CASSPKDPNTEALC.

The rearrangement joins TRBV11-3 to TRBJ1-3; unclear D gene. Germline V gene lookup returns CDR1 SGHNT and CDR2 YENEEA. The V end was cut by 2 bases, the J end by 16 bases, with 18 bases between. The CDR3 is made up of 13 amino acids. The CDR3 protein is CASSLRLPNTTYF. The CDR3 coding sequence is TGTGCCAGCAGCTTAAGACTACCCAACACCACGTATTTT.

This clonotype was seen a few times. The chain is built from TRBV5-1 and TRBJ1-1, with 8 bases aligning to TRBD1. The germline gives CDR1 SGHRS, CDR2 YFSETQ. The CDR3 has 14 amino acids. Trimming removed 4 bases from V and 4 bases from J; junction bases left unmatched: 6. CDR3 sequence: CASSPQGASTEAFF. CDR3 nucleotide sequence: TGCGCCAGCAGCCCTCAGGGGGCCAGCACTGAAGCTTTCTTT.

The CDR3 spells CTNTAGRGNTIYF. The CDR3 bases are TGTACCAACACCGCGGGGAGGGGAAACACCATATATTTT. The chain has TRBV28 and TRBJ1-3, with D hard to call. This CDR3 comprises 13 residues. Germline V gives CDR1 MDHEN, CDR2 SYDVKM.

Of note for this clonotype: The junction shows a germline mismatch at one end, possibly a read error. The rearrangement joins TRBV6-1 to TRBJ2-6; D might be TRBD2 (5 bases). The germline V gene has CDR1 MNHNS and CDR2 SASEGT. The CDR3 is 15 amino acids. The CDR3 bases are TGTGCCAGCAGTATCGAGGGTTCTGGGGTCAACGTCCTGACTTTC. It codes for CASSIEGSGVNVLTF.

Concerning this clonotype: Just one base apart from a much larger clone, this may be a read error. The V call is TRBV7-9, the J call TRBJ2-3; D remains ambiguous. The CDR3 covers 12 residues. CDR1 and CDR2 from the germline V gene are SEHNR and FQNEAQ (reference sequence). CDR3: CVSSSRQDTQYF. CDR3 bases: TGTGTCAGCAGCTCAAGACAAGATACGCAGTATTTT.

The chain employs TRBV4-3 and TRBJ2-6; tentative D call: TRBD2 (5 bases). Germline V lookup: CDR1 LGHNA, CDR2 YSLEER. V was cut by 4 bases and J by 6 bases, with 16 bases left in between. The CDR3 is made up of 16 amino acids. CDR3 sequence (DNA): TGCGCCAGCAGCCCAGACTCCGGGGATGCGGCCAACGTCCTGACTTTC. Encoded protein: CASSPDSGDAANVLTF.

The chain carries TRBV6-5 and TRBJ1-2, with a weak D call TRBD1 (5 bases). The CDR3 runs 13 residues. Germline V CDR1 and CDR2: MNHEY, SVGAGI. V was trimmed by 9 bases and J by 7 bases, leaving 18 bases between them. Here the CDR3 reads CASSPGGHCGYTF. CDR3 sequence (DNA): TGTGCCAGTAGTCCTGGGGGTCACTGTGGCTACACCTTC.

Details on this clonotype: This may be a read error: a much more frequent sequence differs by one nucleotide. This chain connects TRBV20-1 to TRBJ2-1; TRBD2 is a possible D gene (5 bases). This CDR3 has 14 amino acids. The germline V gene encodes CDR1 DFQATT and CDR2 SNEGSKA (reference sequence). The DNA of the CDR3 is TGCAATGCCTCAGGAGGTTGGGGTTACAATGAGCAGTTCTTC. Translation gives CNASGGWGYNEQFF.

As regards this clonotype: The CDR3 does not end in the conserved phenylalanine or tryptophan, so this is likely a read error. The V and J genes are TRBV29-1 and TRBJ1-2, with TRBD1 matching 9 bases. Germline CDR1 is SQVTM and CDR2 is ANQGSEA. The CDR3 extends over 15 amino acids. V dropped 0 bases and J dropped 5; count of bases not matched to a gene: 7. CDR3 in amino acids: CSVEERDRGNYGYTL. The CDR3 DNA reads as TGCAGCGTTGAAGAACGAGACAGGGGGAATTATGGCTACACCCTC.

The count of this clonotype is one. Its ends do not fully match the called genes, so a read error is possible. The rearrangement uses TRBV4-3 and TRBJ2-7, with a tentative D call TRBD1 (5 bases). The germline V gene encodes CDR1 LGHNA and CDR2 YSLEER. This CDR3 has 15 amino acids. CDR3 amino acids: CVSSQDWQGTYEQYF. CDR3 DNA: TGCGTCAGCAGCCAAGATTGGCAGGGAACCTACGAGCAGTATTTC.

By share, this clonotype ranks as medium-sized. This chain links TRBV4-3 with TRBJ2-1; TRBD2 agrees at 10 bases. V was clipped by 4 bases and J by 8 bases; unmatched bases: 8. CDR3 length: 15 amino acids. Germline V gene lookup returns CDR1 LGHNA and CDR2 YSLEER. The CDR3 loop reads CASSPSGRAGDEQFF. DNA for the CDR3: TGCGCCAGCAGCCCGAGCGGGAGGGCTGGCGATGAGCAGTTCTTC.

Details on this clonotype: Relative to the germline gene, one junction end is altered; a read error may explain this. The rearrangement joins TRBV11-2 to TRBJ2-7; no definite D call. The germline V gene has CDR1 SGHAT and CDR2 FQNNGV. The CDR3 contains 14 residues. The CDR3 is CVSSLGHGIYEQCF. The CDR3 coding sequence is TGTGTCAGCAGCTTAGGGCACGGAATCTACGAGCAGTGCTTC.

The table lists this clonotype with a count of one. Relative to the germline gene, one junction end is altered; a read error may explain this. This chain connects TRBV4-3 to TRBJ2-7; 11 bases align to TRBD2. This CDR3 has 15 residues. Germline loops: CDR1 LGHNA, CDR2 YSLEER. The CDR3 protein is CARSLRLAGTYGQYF. CDR3 DNA sequence: TGCGCCAGGAGCCTGCGACTAGCGGGAACCTACGGGCAGTATTTC.

V is TRBV13 and J is TRBJ2-7; TRBD2 might be the D (6 bases). Germline V lookup: CDR1 PRHDT, CDR2 FYEKMQ (reference sequence). The CDR3 has 13 amino acids. DNA for the CDR3: TGTACTAGCAGCCTCTCCAAGTTGGGCGAGCAGTACTTC. Translation: CTSSLSKLGEQYF.

The chain joins TRBV6-2 or TRBV6-3 to TRBJ2-1, with 10 bases aligning to TRBD2. The germline V gene encodes CDR1 MNHEY and CDR2 SVGEGT. After removal of 6 bases from V and 8 bases from J, the junction contained 16 bases not matched to a gene. The CDR3 extends over 17 amino acids. DNA for the CDR3: TGTGCCAGCAGCCCCACTAGCGGGATGGCCGCAAACGATGAGCAGTTCTTC. Its protein product is CASSPTSGMAANDEQFF.